The next 7 T cell receptor beta chains were all read from a single sample in a study of control samples from healthy donors and cancer patients. Assay used: immunoSEQ multiplex PCR; TCRdb lists only in-frame clones, some missing. This sample has some 130,000 clones, with about 90% found just once. The sequenced sample consisted of blood. Every receptor here comes from a woman aged 45-65 years in good health.

The chain combines TRBV6-5 with TRBJ2-1, with 8 bases that match TRBD1. This CDR3 region has 15 residues. Germline V gene lookup returns CDR1 MNHEY and CDR2 SVGAGI. J lost 3 bases, V lost 6 bases, and 7 bases had no gene match. The CDR3 is CASSPGTGRYNEQFF. CDR3 nucleotide sequence: TGTGCCAGCAGCCCCGGGACAGGACGCTACAATGAGCAGTTCTTC.

This clone was detected only once. The chain links TRBV4-1 to TRBJ1-1; a possible D gene is TRBD1 (6 bases). CDR1 MGHRA and CDR2 YSYEKL come from the germline V gene. V dropped 0 bases and J dropped 1 base, with 9 bases sitting between them. CDR3 length: 15 amino acids. The CDR3 bases are TGCGCCAGCAGCCAAGAACAGGGCTCGAACACTGAAGCTTTCTTT. Protein product: CASSQEQGSNTEAFF.

This chain joins TRBV14 and TRBJ1-1, with a weak D call TRBD1 (6 bases). CDR1 SGHDN and CDR2 FVKESK come from the germline V gene. This CDR3 spans 14 amino acids. V was clipped by 1 base and J by 4 bases, with 10 bases between them. Here the CDR3 DNA reads TGTGCCAGCAGCCAAGCAGGGGTAGTCACTGAAGCTTTCTTT. The encoded protein is CASSQAGVVTEAFF.

This clone was recorded once. The chain recombines TRBV28 with TRBJ1-5, with D perhaps TRBD1 (6 bases). V was pared by 7 bases and J by 3 bases, with 13 bases between. This CDR3 spans 14 amino acids. Looked up from germline, CDR1 is MDHEN and CDR2 is SYDVKM. DNA for the CDR3: TGTGCCAGCACCGAGGGGGGCCCCAATCAGCCCCAGCATTTT. Translated: CASTEGGPNQPQHF.

The chain carries TRBV3-1 (or the pseudogene TRBV3-2) and TRBJ1-2, with D tentatively TRBD1 (5 bases). V gave up 4 bases and J gave up 7 bases, with 10 bases separating them. CDR1 LGHDT and CDR2 YNNKEL come from the germline V gene (reference sequence). The CDR3 has 12 amino acids. The CDR3 DNA reads TGTGCCAGCAGCCTTGGGGGAGCTGGCTACACCTTC. Amino acid sequence: CASSLGGAGYTF.

The gene calls are TRBV25-1 and TRBJ2-7; D remains unclear. This CDR3 is built from 12 residues. Between the trimmed V and J ends, which lost 2 bases and 4 bases, there was a span of 6 bases. Germline V gene data show CDR1 as MGHDK and CDR2 as SYGVNS. For the CDR3, the DNA is TGTGCCAGCAGTGAAAGCCAATACGAGCAGTACTTC. Protein: CASSESQYEQYF.

The chain joins TRBV9 to TRBJ1-1, with a tentative D call TRBD1 (5 bases). From germline, CDR1 is SGDLS and CDR2 YYNGEE. The CDR3 covers 15 residues. V was pared by 4 bases and J by 1 base, with 14 bases between. Here the CDR3 DNA reads TGTGCCAGCAGCCCCGGGCAGGGATCGAACACTGAAGCTTTCTTT. Residues: CASSPGQGSNTEAFF. The full variable domain, its missing parts supplied by reference TRBV9 and TRBJ1-1, is DSGVTQTPKHLITATGQRVTLRCSPRSGDLSVYWYQQSLDQGLQFLIQYYNGEERAKGNILERFSAQQFPDLHSELNLSSLELGDSALYFCASSPGQGSNTEAFFGQGTRLTVV.